The sequence of this T cell receptor beta chain was determined in a study of blood T cell repertoires in COVID-19. Study in general: In each case, the material was cDNA or gDNA derived from T cells, B-cell-depleted T cells, or PBMCs.

The germline V gene has CDR1 LNHDA and CDR2 SQIVND (reference sequence). V was cut by 3 bases and J by 0 bases, with 6 bases left in between. The CDR3 is made up of 14 amino acids. In the study's own analysis: How many nucleated cells were present was estimated from reference gene primer amplification. Repertoires were generated with immunoSEQ multiplex PCR, while TCRdb's copy carries only in-frame clones and drops some. V, J and clone size are taken as reported in that table, and D and trimming were inferred from the DNA itself. The sample lists 140,000 to 150,000 clones; roughly 90% were seen once.

The TCR originated in a man aged 65 to 79 with acute or convalescent COVID-19. V gene TRBV19 combines with J gene TRBJ1-5; possible D gene TRBD1, 5 bases. Sequencing was performed on peripheral blood. CDR3 residues: CASSIGGSNQPQHF. The CDR3 DNA reads TGTGCCAGTAGTATCGGGGGTAGCAATCAGCCCCAGCATTTT.